This TCR beta chain was documented in a study of T cells after yellow fever vaccination. The study made its TCR cDNA through 5'RACE template switching. That step introduced a universal primer site along with UMIs. TCRdb redid the calling of the 5' RACE reads with MiXCR, one entry per CDR3 protein. Seen here are about 320,000 distinct CDR3 sequences, around 4.5% observed once, and the top ten hold roughly a fifth. This clonotype has at least ten counts. What it recognizes is unknown. Germline V lookup: CDR1 SGHRS, CDR2 YFSETQ. The V end lost 0 bases, the J end lost 3 bases, and 16 bases lay between the germline ends. The length of the CDR3 is 17 residues. General study findings and limits: Though weaker, the secondary response peaked faster, on day 5 versus 15. The presence of abundant clonotypes contaminating from the bulk population was possible in FACS-sorted repertoires. At around 95% for CD4 and roughly 87% for CD8, most primary-vaccination clones showed up again after the booster.

The sequence derives from a man aged 18-30 years who received the YFV17D yellow fever vaccine. The V call is TRBV5-1, the J call TRBJ2-4, with D maybe TRBD2 (6 bases). The specimen comprised PBMCs, sampled 15 days after the yellow fever booster vaccination. For the CDR3, the DNA is TGCGCCAGCAGCTTGGGAGAGGAGGGGAGAAGCAAAAACATTCAGTACTTC. This gives the protein CASSLGEEGRSKNIQYF.